Listed here is a single T cell receptor (beta chain). The CDR3 has 15 amino acids. The germline V gene has CDR1 ENHRY and CDR2 SYGVKD. The J segment lost 3 bases and the V segment lost 4 bases, leaving 9 bases of the junction unmatched. Sequenced by immunoSEQ multiplex PCR; TCRdb stores in-frame clones only, minus some. The sample consists of 120,000 to 150,000 clones, just over 90% of them appearing once. This sample was included in a study of T cell responses to AZD1222 COVID-19 vaccine. About the research overall: The study pooled second doses at about 4 or about 12 weeks.

This clonotype originated in an adult in good health. Here the sequenced sample was peripheral blood, taken on day 0 of AZD1222 vaccination. The chain couples TRBV10-3 to TRBJ2-7, with 7 bases matching TRBD2. The CDR3 reads CAISGPGGGGYEQYF. For the CDR3, the DNA is TGTGCCATCAGTGGCCCGGGGGGTGGAGGCTACGAGCAGTACTTC.